This TCR beta chain was sequenced in a study of T cell changes during pregnancy in multiple sclerosis (dated by TCRdb to between 2019 and 2020). Regarding the research as a whole: In women with multiple sclerosis, the researchers looked at how the T cell repertoire shifted as pregnancy progressed.

The method was the immunoSEQ multiplex PCR assay. As stored in TCRdb, this immuneACCESS dataset retains in-frame rearrangements with V and J assigned. A fraction of the clones does not appear; measured against another copy, unresolved V genes explain less than half of the discrepancy, and the remainder lacks a known reason. The sample records 15,000 to 20,000 clones, roughly 87% of which are singletons. The ten largest clones add up to about 7.5% of the sample. Comments on this clone: The target of this receptor is not known. No much larger clonotype is one base removed from it; base qualities were not supplied.

This sequence was found in a female donor in good health, enrolled as a control in a pregnancy study. The material was CD8+ T cells from peripheral blood mononuclear cells, obtained in the second trimester of pregnancy.

Read as DNA, the sequence is TGTGCCAGCAGCTTAGACAGGTTAGGAGCTTTCTTT. Its amino acids are CASSLDRLGAFF. Here the chain combines TRBV7-9 and TRBJ1-1, and TRBD1 may be the D gene, going by 5 matching bases. There are 12 amino acids in the CDR3, from cysteine to phenylalanine inclusive. Only CDR3 DNA is held: 36 bases, read in frame from base 1. Via the germline V gene (reference sequence), CDR1 is SEHNR and CDR2 FQNEAQ. V was cut back by 1 base and J by 10 bases, leaving a gap of 10 bases between them.